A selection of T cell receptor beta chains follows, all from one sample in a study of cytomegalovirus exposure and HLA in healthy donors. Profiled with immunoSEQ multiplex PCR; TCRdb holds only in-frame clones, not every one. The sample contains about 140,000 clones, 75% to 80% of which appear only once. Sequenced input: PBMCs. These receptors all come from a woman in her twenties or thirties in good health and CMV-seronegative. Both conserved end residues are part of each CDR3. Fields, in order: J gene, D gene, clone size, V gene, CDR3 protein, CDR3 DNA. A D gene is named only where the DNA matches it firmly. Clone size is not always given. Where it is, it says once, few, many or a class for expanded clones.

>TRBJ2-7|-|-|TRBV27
CASSYTGIPPYEQYF
TGTGCCAGCAGTTACACAGGGATACCCCCCTACGAGCAGTACTTC
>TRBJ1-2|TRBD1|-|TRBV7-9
CASSLGGTGGNYGYTF
TGTGCCAGCAGCTTAGGGGGGACAGGGGGCAACTATGGCTACACCTTC
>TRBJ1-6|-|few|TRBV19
CASRPGIGNSPLHF
TGTGCCAGCCGTCCCGGGATCGGTAATTCACCCCTCCACTTT
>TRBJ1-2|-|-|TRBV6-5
CASSYSRGGADGYTF
TGTGCCAGCAGTTACTCACGTGGGGGGGCGGATGGCTACACCTTC
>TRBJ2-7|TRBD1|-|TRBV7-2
CASSPRTGYFDEQYF
TGTGCCAGCAGCCCCCGGACAGGGTACTTCGACGAGCAGTACTTC
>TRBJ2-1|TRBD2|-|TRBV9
CASSHPGAGEVNEQFF
TGTGCCAGCAGCCACCCCGGAGCGGGGGAAGTCAATGAGCAGTTCTTC
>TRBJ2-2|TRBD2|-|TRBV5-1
CASSSSTSGGTGELFF
TGCGCCAGCAGCTCGAGTACTAGCGGGGGGACCGGGGAGCTGTTTTTT
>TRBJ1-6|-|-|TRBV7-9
CASSPLGAGPKALHF
TGTGCCAGCAGCCCCCTGGGGGCAGGGCCGAAGGCCCTCCACTTT
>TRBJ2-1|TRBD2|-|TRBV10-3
CAISLAGGLWNEQFF
TGTGCCATCAGCCTAGCGGGGGGGCTTTGGAATGAGCAGTTCTTC
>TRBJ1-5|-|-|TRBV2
CASNLREGNQPQHF
TGTGCCAGCAACCTCAGGGAGGGGAATCAGCCCCAGCATTTT
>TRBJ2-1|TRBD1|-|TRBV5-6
CASSLEGGAWVEQFF
TGTGCCAGCAGCTTGGAAGGGGGCGCTTGGGTTGAGCAGTTCTTC
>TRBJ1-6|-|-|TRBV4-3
CASSQTPADTSLHF
TGCGCCAGCAGCCAAACACCGGCGGACACCTCGCTCCACTTT
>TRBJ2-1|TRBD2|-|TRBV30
CAWASGTLAGGLQQFF
TGTGCCTGGGCCTCAGGGACTTTAGCGGGGGGGTTACAGCAGTTCTTC
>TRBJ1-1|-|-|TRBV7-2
CASGKGGWNTEAFF
TGTGCCAGCGGGAAAGGAGGGTGGAATACTGAAGCTTTCTTT
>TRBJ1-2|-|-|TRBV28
CASSGGAYGYTF
TGTGCCAGCAGTGGGGGGGCCTATGGCTACACCTTC
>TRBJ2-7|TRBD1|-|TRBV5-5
CASSSGGRGNEQYF
TGTGCCAGCAGCTCAGGCGGCAGGGGGAACGAGCAGTACTTC
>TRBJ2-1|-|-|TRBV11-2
CASSLSVLPQFF
TGTGCCAGCAGCCTATCGGTCCTCCCGCAGTTCTTC
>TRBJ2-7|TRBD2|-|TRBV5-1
CASSDRGGLAYEQYF
TGCGCCAGCAGCGACCGGGGGGGGCTCGCTTACGAGCAGTACTTC
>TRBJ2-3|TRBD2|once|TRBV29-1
CSVLAGVITDTQYF
TGCAGCGTTCTAGCGGGGGTGATCACAGATACGCAGTATTTT
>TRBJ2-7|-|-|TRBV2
CASSELATYEQYF
TGTGCCAGCAGTGAACTAGCCACCTACGAGCAGTACTTC
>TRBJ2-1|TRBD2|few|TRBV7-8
CASSLEALGSGSFF
TGTGCCAGCAGCTTAGAGGCGTTGGGTAGCGGGTCGTTCTTC
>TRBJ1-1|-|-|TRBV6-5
CASSETVNTEAFF
TGTGCCAGCAGTGAGACAGTGAACACTGAAGCTTTCTTT
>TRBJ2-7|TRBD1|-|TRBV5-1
CASSPRDRGEQYF
TGCGCCAGCAGCCCCCGGGACAGGGGCGAGCAGTACTTC
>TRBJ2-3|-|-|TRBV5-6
CASSPTVSTDTQYF
TGTGCCAGCAGCCCCACTGTTAGCACAGATACGCAGTATTTT
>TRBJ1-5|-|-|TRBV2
CASSDRVGNQPQHF
TGTGCCAGCAGTGACAGGGTGGGCAATCAGCCCCAGCATTTT
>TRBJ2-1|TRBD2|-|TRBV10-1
CASSEGTSGALSDEQFF
TGCGCCAGCAGTGAAGGGACTAGCGGGGCCCTTTCGGATGAGCAGTTCTTC
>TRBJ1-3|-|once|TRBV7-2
CASSLFAGIGDTIYF
TGTGCCAGCAGCTTATTTGCAGGGATTGGGGACACCATATATTTT
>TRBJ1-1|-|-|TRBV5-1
CASSLGGGNTEAFF
TGCGCCAGCAGCTTGGGCGGGGGAAACACTGAAGCTTTCTTT
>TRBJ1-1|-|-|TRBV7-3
CASSLTLRGMSGNTEAFF
TGTGCCAGCAGCTTAACGTTAAGGGGGATGAGCGGTAACACTGAAGCTTTCTTT